This T cell receptor (beta chain) was obtained from a study of neurological immune-mediated disorders. cDNA synthesis was performed by 5'RACE with 10-nucleotide random UMIs. Over 180 million TCR-beta sequences from 15-18 subjects came from every sequencing run. TCRdb itself ran the 5' RACE reads through MiXCR, one entry per CDR3 protein. The sample has about 84,000 distinct CDR3 sequences; 10% are singletons. Study results and limitations: Across subjects, expanded clones had no CDR3 amino acid sequences in common, pointing to private repertoires in all groups.

Comment on this clonotype: Its antigen is still unknown.

V trimming: 5 bases; J trimming: 0 bases; junction bases outside the gene matches: 6. Germline V gene lookup returns CDR1 MRHNA and CDR2 SNTAGT. CDR3 length equals 16 residues. The sequencing sample was made of PBMCs. The V call is TRBV6-4, the J call TRBJ2-1; 8 bases match TRBD2. The sequence derives from a man between 35 and 55 years old in good health. The CDR3 bases are TGTGCCAGCAGTCTGACTAGCGCCGGCTCCTACAATGAGCAGTTCTTC. The encoded protein is CASSLTSAGSYNEQFF.